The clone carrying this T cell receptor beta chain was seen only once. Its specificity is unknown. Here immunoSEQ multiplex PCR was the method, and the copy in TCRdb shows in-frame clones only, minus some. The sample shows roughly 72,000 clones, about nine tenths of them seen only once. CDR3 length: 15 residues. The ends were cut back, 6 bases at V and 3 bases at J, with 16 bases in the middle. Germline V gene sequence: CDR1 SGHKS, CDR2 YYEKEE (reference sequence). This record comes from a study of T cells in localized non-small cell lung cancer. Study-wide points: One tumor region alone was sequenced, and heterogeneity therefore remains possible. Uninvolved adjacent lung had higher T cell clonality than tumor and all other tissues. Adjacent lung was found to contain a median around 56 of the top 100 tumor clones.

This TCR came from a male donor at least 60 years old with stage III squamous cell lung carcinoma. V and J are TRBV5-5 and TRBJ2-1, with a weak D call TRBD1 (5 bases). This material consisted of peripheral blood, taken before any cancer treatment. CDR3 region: CASILRITGYNEQFF. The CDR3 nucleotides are TGTGCCAGCATCCTTAGGATTACAGGCTACAATGAGCAGTTCTTC.